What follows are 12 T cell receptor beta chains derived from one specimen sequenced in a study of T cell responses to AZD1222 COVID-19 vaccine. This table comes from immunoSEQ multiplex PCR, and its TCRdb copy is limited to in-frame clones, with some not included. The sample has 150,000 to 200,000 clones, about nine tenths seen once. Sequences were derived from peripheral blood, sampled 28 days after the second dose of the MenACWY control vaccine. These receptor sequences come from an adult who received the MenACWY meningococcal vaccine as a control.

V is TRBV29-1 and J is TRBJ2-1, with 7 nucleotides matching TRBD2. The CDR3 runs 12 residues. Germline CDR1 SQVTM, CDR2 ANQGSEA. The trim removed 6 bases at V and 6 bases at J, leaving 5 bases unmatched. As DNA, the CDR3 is TGCAGCGTAGGACTAGACTCCAATGAGCAGTTCTTC. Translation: CSVGLDSNEQFF.

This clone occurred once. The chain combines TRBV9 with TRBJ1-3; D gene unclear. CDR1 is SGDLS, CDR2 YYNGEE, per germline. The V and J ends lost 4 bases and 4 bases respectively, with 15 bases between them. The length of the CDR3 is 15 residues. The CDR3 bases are TGTGCCAGCAGCTCGGCGGGAGGGCTCGGAAACACCATATATTTT. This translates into CASSSAGGLGNTIYF.

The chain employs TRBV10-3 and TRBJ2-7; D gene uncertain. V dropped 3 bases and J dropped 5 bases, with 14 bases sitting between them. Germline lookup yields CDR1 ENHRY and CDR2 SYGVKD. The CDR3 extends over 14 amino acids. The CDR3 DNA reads TGTGCCATCAGTGAAGGGTCAGGCGGAGACGAGCAGTACTTC. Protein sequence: CAISEGSGGDEQYF.

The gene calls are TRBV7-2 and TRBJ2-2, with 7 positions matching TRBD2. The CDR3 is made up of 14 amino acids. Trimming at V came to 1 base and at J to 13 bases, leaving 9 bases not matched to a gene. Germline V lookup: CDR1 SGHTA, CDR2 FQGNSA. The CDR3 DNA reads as TGTGCCAGCAGCTTAGTAGCTGGCGGGGGTTGGCTGTTTTTT. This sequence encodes CASSLVAGGGWLFF.

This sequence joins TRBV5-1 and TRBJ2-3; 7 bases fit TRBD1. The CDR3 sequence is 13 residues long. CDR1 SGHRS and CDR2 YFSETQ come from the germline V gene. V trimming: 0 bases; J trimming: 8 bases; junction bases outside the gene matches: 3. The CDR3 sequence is CASSLVGQSTQYF. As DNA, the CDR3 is TGCGCCAGCAGCTTGGTGGGACAGAGTACGCAGTATTTT.

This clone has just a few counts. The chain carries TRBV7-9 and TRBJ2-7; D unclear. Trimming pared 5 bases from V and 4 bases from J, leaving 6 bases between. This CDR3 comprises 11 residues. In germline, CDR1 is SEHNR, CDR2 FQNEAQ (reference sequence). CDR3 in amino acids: CASSVGYEQYF. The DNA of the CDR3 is TGTGCCAGCAGCGTAGGGTACGAGCAGTACTTC.

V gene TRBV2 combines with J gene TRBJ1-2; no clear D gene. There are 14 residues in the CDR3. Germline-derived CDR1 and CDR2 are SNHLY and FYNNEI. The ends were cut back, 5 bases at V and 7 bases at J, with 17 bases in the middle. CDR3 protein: CASSPLGPPSGYTF. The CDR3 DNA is TGTGCCAGCAGTCCCCTAGGCCCGCCCTCTGGCTACACCTTC.

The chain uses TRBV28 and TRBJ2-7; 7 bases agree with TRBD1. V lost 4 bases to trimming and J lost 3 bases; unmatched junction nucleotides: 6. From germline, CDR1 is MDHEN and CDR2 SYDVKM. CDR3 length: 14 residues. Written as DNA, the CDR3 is TGTGCCAGCAGTTACCAGGGGGTCCGCTACGAGCAGTACTTC. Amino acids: CASSYQGVRYEQYF. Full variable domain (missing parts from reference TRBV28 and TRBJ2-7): DVKVTQSSRYLVKRTGEKVFLECVQDMDHENMFWYRQDPGLGLRLIYFSYDVKMKEKGDIPEGYSVSREKKERFSLILESASTNQTSMYLCASSYQGVRYEQYFGPGTRLTVT.

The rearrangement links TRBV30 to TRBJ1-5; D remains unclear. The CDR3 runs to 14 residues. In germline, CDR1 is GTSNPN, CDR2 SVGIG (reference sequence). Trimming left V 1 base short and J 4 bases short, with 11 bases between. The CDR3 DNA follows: TGTGCCTGGAGTGGAGTCACAGAGAATCAGCCCCAGCATTTT. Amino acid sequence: CAWSGVTENQPQHF. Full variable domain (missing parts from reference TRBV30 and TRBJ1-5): SQTIHQWPATLVQPVGSPLSLECTVEGTSNPNLYWYRQAAGRGLQLLFYSVGIGQISSEVPQNLSASRPQDRQFILSSKKLLLSDSGFYLCAWSGVTENQPQHFGDGTRLSIL.

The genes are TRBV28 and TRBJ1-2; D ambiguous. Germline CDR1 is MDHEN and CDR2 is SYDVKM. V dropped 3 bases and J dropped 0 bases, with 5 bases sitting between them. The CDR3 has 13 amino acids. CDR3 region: CASSLVANYGYTF. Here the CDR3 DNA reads TGTGCCAGCAGTTTGGTAGCTAACTATGGCTACACCTTC.

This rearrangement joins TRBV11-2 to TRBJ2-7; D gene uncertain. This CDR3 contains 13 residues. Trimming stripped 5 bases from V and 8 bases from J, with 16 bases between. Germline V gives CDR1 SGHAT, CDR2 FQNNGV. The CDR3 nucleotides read TGTGCCAGCAGCCCAGAGCTAGTTGGGCAGCAGTACTTC. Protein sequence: CASSPELVGQQYF. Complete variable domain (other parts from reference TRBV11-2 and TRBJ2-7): EAGVAQSPRYKIIEKRQSVAFWCNPISGHATLYWYQQILGQGPKLLIQFQNNGVVDDSQLPKDRFSAERLKGVDSTLKIQPAKLEDSAVYLCASSPELVGQQYFGPGTRLTVT.

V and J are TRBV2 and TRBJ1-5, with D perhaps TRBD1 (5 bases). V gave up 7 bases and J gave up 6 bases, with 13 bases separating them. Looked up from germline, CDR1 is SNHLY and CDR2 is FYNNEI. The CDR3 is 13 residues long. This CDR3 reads CASIGALGQPQHF. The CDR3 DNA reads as TGTGCCAGCATCGGGGCACTGGGTCAGCCCCAGCATTTT.